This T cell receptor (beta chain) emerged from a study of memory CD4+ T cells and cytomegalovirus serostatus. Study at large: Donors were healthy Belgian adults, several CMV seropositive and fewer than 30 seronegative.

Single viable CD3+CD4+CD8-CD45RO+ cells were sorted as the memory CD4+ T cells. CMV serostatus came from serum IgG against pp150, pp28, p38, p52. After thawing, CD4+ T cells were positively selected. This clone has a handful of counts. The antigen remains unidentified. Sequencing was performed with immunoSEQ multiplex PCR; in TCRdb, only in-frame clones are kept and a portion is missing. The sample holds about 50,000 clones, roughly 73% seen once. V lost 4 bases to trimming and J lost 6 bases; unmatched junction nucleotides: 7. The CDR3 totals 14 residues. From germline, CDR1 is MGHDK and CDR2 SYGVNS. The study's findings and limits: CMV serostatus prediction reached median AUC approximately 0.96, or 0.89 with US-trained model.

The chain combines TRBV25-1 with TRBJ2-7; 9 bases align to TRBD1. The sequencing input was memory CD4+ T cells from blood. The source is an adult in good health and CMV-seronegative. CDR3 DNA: TGTGCCAGCAGTGCTGACAGGGGGGTTGGCGAGCAGTACTTC. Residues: CASSADRGVGEQYF.